One sample yielded the 5 T cell receptor beta chains listed below, sequenced in a study of blood T cell repertoires in COVID-19. Libraries were prepared by immunoSEQ multiplex PCR; TCRdb keeps only in-frame clonotypes and omits some of them. The repertoire has over 200,000 clones, about nine tenths of them found once; the top ten carry about 6%. The sequenced sample was peripheral blood. All receptors derive from a man aged 80 or over with acute or convalescent COVID-19.

The chain couples TRBV27 to TRBJ1-6, with TRBD1 matching over 7 bases. The CDR3 has 15 amino acids. Germline V gene sequence: CDR1 MNHEY, CDR2 SMNVEV (reference sequence). After removal of 5 bases from V and 10 bases from J, the junction contained 11 bases not matched to a gene. CDR3 sequence: CASSRDRDSPSPLHF. For the CDR3, the DNA is TGTGCCAGCAGTCGAGACCGGGACAGCCCGTCACCCCTCCACTTT.

The chain has TRBV4-2 and TRBJ1-5, with 7 bases identical to TRBD1. The CDR3 consists of 16 residues. After removal of 0 bases from V and 2 bases from J, the junction contained 4 bases not matched to a gene. CDR1 and CDR2 (germline): LGHNA, YNFKEQ. CDR3 bases: TGTGCCAGCAGCCAAGAAACCGGGACAGGCAATCAGCCCCAGCATTTT. Its protein product is CASSQETGTGNQPQHF.

This clone occurred once. The chain carries TRBV9 and TRBJ2-3, with TRBD2 matching over 7 bases. Trimming at V came to 3 bases and at J to 4 bases, leaving 8 bases not matched to a gene. Per the germline V gene, CDR1 is SGDLS and CDR2 is YYNGEE. This CDR3 has 15 amino acids. CDR3 DNA sequence: TGTGCCAGCAGCGCCACTAGCGCTAATGCAGATACGCAGTATTTT. As protein: CASSATSANADTQYF.

This CDR3 reads CASLPGQRILRHEQYF. The CDR3 DNA sequence: TGTGCCAGCCTCCCGGGACAGAGAATTTTGAGGCACGAGCAGTACTTC. The V call is TRBV28, the J call TRBJ2-7, with 7 positions matching TRBD1. CDR3 size: 16 residues. Germline V gene sequence: CDR1 MDHEN, CDR2 SYDVKM. Unmatched junction bases numbered 18, after V lost 8 bases and J lost 5 bases.

The chain uses TRBV29-1 and TRBJ2-1; tentatively, D is TRBD2 (6 bases). The CDR3 runs 11 residues. The germline CDR1 and CDR2 sequences are SQVTM and ANQGSEA. V was pared by 6 bases and J by 4 bases, with 7 bases between. The CDR3 coding sequence is TGCAGCGTGGGAGGTTACAATGAGCAGTTCTTC. This gives the protein CSVGGYNEQFF.